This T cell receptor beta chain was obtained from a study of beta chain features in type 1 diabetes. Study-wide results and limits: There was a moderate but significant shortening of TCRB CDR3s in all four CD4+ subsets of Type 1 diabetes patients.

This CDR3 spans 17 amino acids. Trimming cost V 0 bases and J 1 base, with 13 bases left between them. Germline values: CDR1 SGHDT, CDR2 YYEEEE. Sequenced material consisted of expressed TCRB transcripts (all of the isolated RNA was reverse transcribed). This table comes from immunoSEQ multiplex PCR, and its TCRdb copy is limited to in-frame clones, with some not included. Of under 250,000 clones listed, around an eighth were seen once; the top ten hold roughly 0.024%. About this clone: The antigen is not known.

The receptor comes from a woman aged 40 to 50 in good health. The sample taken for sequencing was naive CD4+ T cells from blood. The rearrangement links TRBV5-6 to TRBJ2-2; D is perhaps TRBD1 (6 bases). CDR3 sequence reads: CASSLVIGTMNTGELFF. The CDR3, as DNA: TGTGCCAGCAGCTTGGTTATCGGGACAATGAACACCGGGGAGCTGTTTTTT.